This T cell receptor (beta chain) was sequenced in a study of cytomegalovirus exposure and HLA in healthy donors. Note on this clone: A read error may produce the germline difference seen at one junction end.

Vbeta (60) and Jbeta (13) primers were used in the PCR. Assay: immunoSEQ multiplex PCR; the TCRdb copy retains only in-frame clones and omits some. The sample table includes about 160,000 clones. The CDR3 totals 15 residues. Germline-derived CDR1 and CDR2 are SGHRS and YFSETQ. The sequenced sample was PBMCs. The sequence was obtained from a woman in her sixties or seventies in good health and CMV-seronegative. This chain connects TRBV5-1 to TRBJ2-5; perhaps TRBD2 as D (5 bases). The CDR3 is CASSLGSTRGETQYF. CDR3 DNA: TGCGCCAGCAGCTTGGGAAGTACCCGGGGAGAGACCCAATACTTC.